A selection of T cell receptor beta chains follows, all from one sample in a study of T cells in Graves' hyperthyroidism and ophthalmopathy. TCRdb re-called the multiplex PCR reads through MiXCR, storing one row per CDR3 protein. The sample shows 300,000 to 500,000 distinct CDR3 sequences, 14% to 15% of them seen only once. Sequencing used blood. The receptors were sampled from a woman in her twenties or thirties with Graves' hyperthyroidism. The CDR3 runs from the conserved cysteine through the conserved F or W.

J gene: TRBJ2-3
V gene: TRBV28
CDR3 protein: CASSTPPGLSTDTQYF

J gene: TRBJ1-1
V gene: TRBV9
CDR3 protein: CASSASTITEAFF

J gene: TRBJ2-1
V gene: TRBV6-1
CDR3 protein: CASSRAGGPDEQFF

J gene: TRBJ2-1
V gene: TRBV20-1
CDR3 protein: CRTLAGTYNEQFF

J gene: TRBJ1-1
V gene: TRBV18
CDR3 protein: CASSPPGGMNTEAFF

J gene: TRBJ2-2
V gene: TRBV2
CDR3 protein: CASRGQITGELFF

J gene: TRBJ1-6
V gene: TRBV30
CDR3 protein: CACTQKRQANSPLHF

J gene: TRBJ2-4
V gene: TRBV7-9
CDR3 protein: CASSKNPLGQKLAKNIQYF

J gene: TRBJ2-5
V gene: TRBV24-1
CDR3 protein: CATSDSHQDTFQETQYF

J gene: TRBJ1-6
V gene: TRBV20-1
CDR3 protein: CSARDPQGEPLHF

J gene: TRBJ2-2
V gene: TRBV19
CDR3 protein: CASSMSAGGRSGELFF

J gene: TRBJ2-2
V gene: TRBV3-1
CDR3 protein: CASRPLAGELFF

J gene: TRBJ2-1
V gene: TRBV6-1
CDR3 protein: CASSPKVGGTNNEQFF

J gene: TRBJ2-7
V gene: TRBV12-3/TRBV12-4
CDR3 protein: CASNLGLAVPYEQYF

J gene: TRBJ1-1
V gene: TRBV28
CDR3 protein: CASSLGGLQNIEAFF

J gene: TRBJ1-5
V gene: TRBV6-1
CDR3 protein: CASSPTTTDQPQHF

J gene: TRBJ2-3
V gene: TRBV10-3
CDR3 protein: CATAPGHTDTQYF

J gene: TRBJ1-5
V gene: TRBV9
CDR3 protein: CASSVVGAGIAGNQPQHF

J gene: TRBJ1-1
V gene: TRBV20-1
CDR3 protein: CSASKSVGGASAFF

J gene: TRBJ1-5
V gene: TRBV27
CDR3 protein: CASTPTGQGAQPQHF

J gene: TRBJ1-1
V gene: TRBV20-1
CDR3 protein: CSAEYSTGRGDEAFF

J gene: TRBJ2-7
V gene: TRBV27
CDR3 protein: CASSSTRTSEYEQYF

J gene: TRBJ1-2
V gene: TRBV28
CDR3 protein: CASSGGTGLGYTF

J gene: TRBJ1-4
V gene: TRBV12-3/TRBV12-4
CDR3 protein: CASSWSRDSASPNEKLFF

J gene: TRBJ1-1
V gene: TRBV6-1
CDR3 protein: CASKWHTEAFF

J gene: TRBJ2-1
V gene: TRBV12-3/TRBV12-4
CDR3 protein: CASSPARWGLAGAGSYNEQFF

J gene: TRBJ1-4
V gene: TRBV5-1
CDR3 protein: CASSEGTKATNEKLFF

J gene: TRBJ2-1
V gene: TRBV27
CDR3 protein: CASSLPPGLAGENEQFF

J gene: TRBJ2-7
V gene: TRBV27
CDR3 protein: CASSLSPGGYEQYF

J gene: TRBJ2-5
V gene: TRBV18
CDR3 protein: CASSPRAAQETQYF

J gene: TRBJ1-5
V gene: TRBV19
CDR3 protein: CASSRDRVQQEPQHF

J gene: TRBJ2-7
V gene: TRBV28
CDR3 protein: CASSPAIREQYF

J gene: TRBJ1-3
V gene: TRBV30
CDR3 protein: CAWSSTTGRYGNTIYF

J gene: TRBJ2-7
V gene: TRBV6-1
CDR3 protein: CASSQGPMGGEQYF

J gene: TRBJ1-4
V gene: TRBV27
CDR3 protein: CASSLAGTNEKLFF

J gene: TRBJ2-7
V gene: TRBV7-6
CDR3 protein: CASSLRLADEQYF

J gene: TRBJ2-1
V gene: TRBV5-1
CDR3 protein: CASSLLGSGTSGRARDDEQFF

J gene: TRBJ2-3
V gene: TRBV9
CDR3 protein: CASSVTSGSFTDTQYF

J gene: TRBJ2-1
V gene: TRBV24-1
CDR3 protein: CATSDVGQKRSMNEQFF

J gene: TRBJ2-1
V gene: TRBV2
CDR3 protein: CASSGTSGRDEQFF

J gene: TRBJ2-7
V gene: TRBV28
CDR3 protein: CASSLSDLNSYEQYF

J gene: TRBJ1-2
V gene: TRBV6-2/TRBV6-3
CDR3 protein: CASSYEIFYTF

J gene: TRBJ2-7
V gene: TRBV10-1
CDR3 protein: CASMKGDKGEQYF

J gene: TRBJ2-5
V gene: TRBV15
CDR3 protein: CATSRDPGDRGGSGETQYF

J gene: TRBJ2-1
V gene: TRBV2
CDR3 protein: CASKRLEGGPLEQFF

J gene: TRBJ2-7
V gene: TRBV7-3
CDR3 protein: CASRRRNAYEQYF

J gene: TRBJ1-6
V gene: TRBV2
CDR3 protein: CASSEDRGYNSPLHF

J gene: TRBJ2-7
V gene: TRBV9
CDR3 protein: CASSAGTIGGEQYF

J gene: TRBJ1-3
V gene: TRBV18
CDR3 protein: CASSTQGVLSGNTIYF

J gene: TRBJ1-2
V gene: TRBV30
CDR3 protein: CAWTRRGHDYGYTF

J gene: TRBJ2-3
V gene: TRBV20-1
CDR3 protein: CSARVGGISTQYF

J gene: TRBJ1-5
V gene: TRBV20-1
CDR3 protein: CSAERVGDQPQHF

J gene: TRBJ2-2
V gene: TRBV20-1
CDR3 protein: CSAIVASLATGELFF

J gene: TRBJ2-1
V gene: TRBV19
CDR3 protein: CASSTGLAALGEQFF

J gene: TRBJ1-3
V gene: TRBV18
CDR3 protein: CASSPDRNTIYF